These T cell receptor beta chains were read from a single sample in a study of T-cell memory formation after mild COVID-19. TCRdb redid the calling of the 5' RACE reads with MiXCR, one entry per CDR3 protein. The data contain 150,000 to 200,000 distinct CDR3 sequences, approximately 17% of them singletons. Material for sequencing was PBMCs or a T cell subset sorted from them (not recorded which). Every receptor here comes from a man younger than 35 who had mild COVID-19 (a few samples of this study predate the infection). Cell type and time point are not known. CDR3s include the opening cysteine and the closing phenylalanine or tryptophan. The D gene is left open where the match is weak. Where a row states a size, it is once, few, many or the class of an expanded clone; other rows omit it.

j_call	clone_size	v_call	d_call	cdr3_aa	cdr3_nt
TRBJ2-3	few	TRBV9	TRBD2	CASSVELNSGGADTQYF	TGTGCCAGCAGCGTAGAGTTGAACAGCGGGGGTGCAGATACGCAGTATTTT
TRBJ1-2	few	TRBV7-2	NA	CASSPGTRGYTF	TGTGCCAGCAGCCCTGGGACCCGTGGCTACACCTTC
TRBJ2-3	few	TRBV4-3	TRBD2	CASSSREGQADTQYF	TGCGCCAGCAGCTCGAGGGAGGGTCAAGCAGATACGCAGTATTTT
TRBJ2-5	few	TRBV5-1	NA	CASSLVTGAQETQYF	TGCGCCAGCAGCTTGGTTACGGGAGCACAAGAGACCCAGTACTTC
TRBJ2-3	few	TRBV4-3	NA	CASSQATGTGTDTQYF	TGCGCCAGCAGCCAAGCCACAGGGACGGGCACAGATACGCAGTATTTT
TRBJ2-3	NA	TRBV7-8	NA	CASSLGLQGLPTADTQYF	TGTGCCAGCAGCTTGGGCCTCCAGGGACTCCCCACCGCAGATACGCAGTATTTT
TRBJ2-7	few	TRBV5-1	TRBD1	CASRAGTGPYEQYF	TGCGCCAGCAGGGCCGGGACAGGGCCCTACGAGCAGTACTTC
TRBJ2-7	few	TRBV16	NA	CASSQPIRGTEQYF	TGTGCCAGCAGCCAACCAATCAGGGGTACCGAGCAGTACTTC
TRBJ1-1	NA	TRBV20-1	NA	CSARYGQQNTEAFF	TGCAGTGCTAGATATGGACAGCAGAACACTGAAGCTTTCTTT
TRBJ2-1	NA	TRBV12-3/TRBV12-4	NA	CASSPREGVYNEQFF	TGTGCCAGCAGCCCCCGAGAGGGGGTCTACAATGAGCAGTTCTTC
TRBJ1-6	few	TRBV14	NA	CASKSWGYSVSSPLHF	TGTGCCAGCAAATCATGGGGCTACAGCGTTAGTTCACCCCTCCACTTT
TRBJ1-1	NA	TRBV5-1	NA	CASSFVLSGSEAFF	TGCGCCAGCAGCTTCGTCTTGTCGGGCTCTGAAGCTTTCTTT
TRBJ2-3	NA	TRBV20-1	NA	CSARDKGRSTDTQYF	TGCAGTGCTAGAGATAAGGGTCGGAGCACAGATACGCAGTATTTT
TRBJ2-1	NA	TRBV7-3	TRBD1	CASSPQGFYYNEQFF	TGTGCCAGCAGCCCACAGGGGTTTTACTACAATGAGCAGTTCTTC
TRBJ2-3	NA	TRBV9	NA	CASSPSTAHNTQYF	TGTGCCAGCAGCCCATCCACAGCTCATAATACGCAGTATTTT
TRBJ2-5	few	TRBV7-6	TRBD2	CASSRGLAGEETQYF	TGTGCCAGCAGCCGGGGACTAGCGGGGGAAGAGACCCAGTACTTC